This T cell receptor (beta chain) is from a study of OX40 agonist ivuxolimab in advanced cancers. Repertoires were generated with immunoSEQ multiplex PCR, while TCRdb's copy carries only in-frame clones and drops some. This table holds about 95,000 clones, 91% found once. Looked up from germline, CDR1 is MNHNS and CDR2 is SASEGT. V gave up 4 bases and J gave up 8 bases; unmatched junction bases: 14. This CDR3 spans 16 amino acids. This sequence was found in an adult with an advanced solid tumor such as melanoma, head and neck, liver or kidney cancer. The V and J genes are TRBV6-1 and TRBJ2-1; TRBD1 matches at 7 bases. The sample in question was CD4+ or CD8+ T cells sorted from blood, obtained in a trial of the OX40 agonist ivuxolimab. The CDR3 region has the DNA TGTGCCAGCAGTGGTAGGGGGCGCTTGATCGTCTATGAGCAGTTCTTC. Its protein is CASSGRGRLIVYEQFF.